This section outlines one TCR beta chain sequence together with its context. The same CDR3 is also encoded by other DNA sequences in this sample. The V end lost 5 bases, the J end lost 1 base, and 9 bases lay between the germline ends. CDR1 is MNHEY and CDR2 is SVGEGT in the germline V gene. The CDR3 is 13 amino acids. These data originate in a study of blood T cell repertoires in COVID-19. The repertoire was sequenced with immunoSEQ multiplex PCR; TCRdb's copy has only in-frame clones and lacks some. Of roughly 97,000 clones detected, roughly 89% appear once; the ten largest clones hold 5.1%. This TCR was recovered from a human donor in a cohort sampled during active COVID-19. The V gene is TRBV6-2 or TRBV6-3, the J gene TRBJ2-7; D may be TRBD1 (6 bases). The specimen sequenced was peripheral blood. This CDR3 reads CASSRTESYEQYF. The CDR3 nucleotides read TGTGCCAGCAGTCGGACAGAATCCTACGAGCAGTACTTC.